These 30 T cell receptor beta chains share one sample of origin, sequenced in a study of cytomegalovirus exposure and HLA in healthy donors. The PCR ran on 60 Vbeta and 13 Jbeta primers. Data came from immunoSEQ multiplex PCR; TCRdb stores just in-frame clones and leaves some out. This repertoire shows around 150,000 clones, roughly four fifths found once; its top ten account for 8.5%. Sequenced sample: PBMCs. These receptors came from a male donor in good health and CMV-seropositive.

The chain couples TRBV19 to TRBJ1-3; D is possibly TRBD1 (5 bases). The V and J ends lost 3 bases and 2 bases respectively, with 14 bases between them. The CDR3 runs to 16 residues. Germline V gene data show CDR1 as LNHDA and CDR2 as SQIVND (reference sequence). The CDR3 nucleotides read TGTGCCAGTAGTATGACGGGGGGACGAACTGGAAACACCATATATTTT. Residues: CASSMTGGRTGNTIYF.

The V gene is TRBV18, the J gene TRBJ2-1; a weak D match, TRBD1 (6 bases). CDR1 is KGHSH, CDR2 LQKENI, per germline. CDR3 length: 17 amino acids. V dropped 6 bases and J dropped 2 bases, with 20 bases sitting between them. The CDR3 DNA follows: TGTGCCAGCTCTCCCCCAACAGGGCCCCCTCCCTACAATGAGCAGTTCTTC. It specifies CASSPPTGPPPYNEQFF.

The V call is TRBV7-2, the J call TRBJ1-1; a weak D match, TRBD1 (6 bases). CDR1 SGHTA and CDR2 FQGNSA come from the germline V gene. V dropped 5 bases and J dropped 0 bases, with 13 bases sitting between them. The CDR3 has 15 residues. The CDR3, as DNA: TGTGCCAGCAGCGCGTACAGGGACCTGAACACTGAAGCTTTCTTT. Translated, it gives CASSAYRDLNTEAFF. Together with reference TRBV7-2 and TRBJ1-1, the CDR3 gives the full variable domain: GAGVSQSPSNKVTEKGKDVELRCDPISGHTALYWYRQSLGQGLEFLIYFQGNSAPDKSGLPSDRFSAERTGGSVSTLTIQRTQQEDSAVYLCASSAYRDLNTEAFFGQGTRLTVV.

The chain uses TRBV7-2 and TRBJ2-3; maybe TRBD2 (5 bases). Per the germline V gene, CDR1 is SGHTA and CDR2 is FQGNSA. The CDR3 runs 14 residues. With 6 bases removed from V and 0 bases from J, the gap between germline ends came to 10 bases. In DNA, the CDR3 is TGTGCCAGCAGTCTGGGAGTGAGCACAGATACGCAGTATTTT. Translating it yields CASSLGVSTDTQYF.

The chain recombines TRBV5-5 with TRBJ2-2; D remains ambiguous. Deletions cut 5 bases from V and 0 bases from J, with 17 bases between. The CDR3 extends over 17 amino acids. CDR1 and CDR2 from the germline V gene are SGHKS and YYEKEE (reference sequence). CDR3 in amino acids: CASRAVTSPANTGELFF. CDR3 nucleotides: TGTGCCAGCAGGGCTGTGACTTCTCCCGCGAACACCGGGGAGCTGTTTTTT.

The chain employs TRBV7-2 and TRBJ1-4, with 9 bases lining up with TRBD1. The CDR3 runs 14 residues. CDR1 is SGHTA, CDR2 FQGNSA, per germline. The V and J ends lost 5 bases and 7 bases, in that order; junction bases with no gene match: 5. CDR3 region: CASSQGQGFEKLFF. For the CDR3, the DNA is TGTGCCAGCAGCCAGGGACAGGGATTTGAAAAACTGTTTTTT.

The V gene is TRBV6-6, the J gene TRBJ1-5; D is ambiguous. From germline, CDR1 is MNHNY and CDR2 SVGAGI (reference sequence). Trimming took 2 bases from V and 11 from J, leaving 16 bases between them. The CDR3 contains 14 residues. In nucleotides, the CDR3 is TGTGCCAGCAGTTACGGGGAGGTTGCGCCGGCCCAGCATTTT. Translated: CASSYGEVAPAQHF.

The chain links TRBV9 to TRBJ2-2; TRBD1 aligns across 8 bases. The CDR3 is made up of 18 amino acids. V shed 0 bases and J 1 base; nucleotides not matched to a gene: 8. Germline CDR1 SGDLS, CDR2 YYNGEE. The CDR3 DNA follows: TGTGCCAGCAGCGTAGTAGGCAGGGGGCGAAGGAACACCGGGGAGCTGTTTTTT. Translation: CASSVVGRGRRNTGELFF.

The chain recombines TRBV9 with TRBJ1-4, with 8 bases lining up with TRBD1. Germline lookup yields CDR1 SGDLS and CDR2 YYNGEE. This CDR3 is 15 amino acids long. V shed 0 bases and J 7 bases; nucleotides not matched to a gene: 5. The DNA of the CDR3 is TGTGCCAGCAGCGTAGGGACAGGGTCACGTGAAAAACTGTTTTTT. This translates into CASSVGTGSREKLFF.

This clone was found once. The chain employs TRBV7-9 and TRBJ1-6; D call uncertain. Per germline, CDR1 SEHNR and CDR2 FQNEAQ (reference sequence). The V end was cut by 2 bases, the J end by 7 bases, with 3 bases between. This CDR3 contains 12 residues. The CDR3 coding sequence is TGTGCCAGCAGCTTAACAAATTCACCCCTCCACTTT. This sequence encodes CASSLTNSPLHF.

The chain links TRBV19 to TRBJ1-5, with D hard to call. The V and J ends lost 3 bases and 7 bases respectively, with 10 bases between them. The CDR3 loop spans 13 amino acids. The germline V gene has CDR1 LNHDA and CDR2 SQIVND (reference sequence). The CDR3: CASSIEGKQPQHF. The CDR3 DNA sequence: TGTGCCAGTAGTATCGAGGGTAAGCAGCCCCAGCATTTT.

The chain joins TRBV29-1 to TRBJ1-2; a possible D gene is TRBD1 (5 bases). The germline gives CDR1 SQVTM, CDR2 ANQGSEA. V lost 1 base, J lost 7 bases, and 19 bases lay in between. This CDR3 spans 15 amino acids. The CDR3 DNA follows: TGCAGCGTTGAAGTCCGGGGGGAGGTGCCGTCTGGCTACACCTTC. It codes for CSVEVRGEVPSGYTF.

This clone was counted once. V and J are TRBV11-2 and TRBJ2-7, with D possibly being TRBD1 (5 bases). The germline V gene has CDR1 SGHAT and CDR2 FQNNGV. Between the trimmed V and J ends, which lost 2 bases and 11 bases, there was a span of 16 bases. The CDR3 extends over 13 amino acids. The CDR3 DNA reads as TGTGCCAGCAGCTTAATCGGCAGGGTGGAAAAGTACTTC. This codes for CASSLIGRVEKYF.

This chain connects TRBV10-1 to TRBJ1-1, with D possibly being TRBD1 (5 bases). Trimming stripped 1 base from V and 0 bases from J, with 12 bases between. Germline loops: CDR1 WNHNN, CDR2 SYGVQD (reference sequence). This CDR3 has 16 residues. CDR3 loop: CASSEFQAGLNTEAFF. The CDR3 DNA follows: TGCGCCAGCAGTGAGTTTCAGGCAGGGCTGAACACTGAAGCTTTCTTT.

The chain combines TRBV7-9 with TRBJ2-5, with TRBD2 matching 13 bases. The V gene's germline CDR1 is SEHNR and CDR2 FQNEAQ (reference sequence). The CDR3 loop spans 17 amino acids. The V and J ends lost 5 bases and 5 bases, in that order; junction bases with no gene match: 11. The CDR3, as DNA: TGTGCCAGCAGCCCCTGGCGGGGACTAGCGGGATTGGAGACCCAGTACTTC. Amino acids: CASSPWRGLAGLETQYF.

The CDR3: CASSQDRGNSGNTIYF. In nucleotides, the CDR3 is TGCGCCAGCAGCCAAGATCGAGGCAACTCTGGAAACACCATATATTTT. The gene calls are TRBV4-3 and TRBJ1-3; no clear D. The CDR3 is made up of 16 amino acids. Germline V gene data show CDR1 as LGHNA and CDR2 as YSLEER. Between the trimmed V and J ends, which lost 0 bases and 0 bases, there was a span of 9 bases.

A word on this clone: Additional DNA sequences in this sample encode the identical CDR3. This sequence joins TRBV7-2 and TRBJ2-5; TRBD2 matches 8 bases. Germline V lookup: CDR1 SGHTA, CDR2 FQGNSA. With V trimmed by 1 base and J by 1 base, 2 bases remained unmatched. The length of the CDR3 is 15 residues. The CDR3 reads CASSLGLAGQETQYF. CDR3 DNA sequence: TGTGCCAGCAGCTTAGGGCTAGCGGGCCAAGAGACCCAGTACTTC.

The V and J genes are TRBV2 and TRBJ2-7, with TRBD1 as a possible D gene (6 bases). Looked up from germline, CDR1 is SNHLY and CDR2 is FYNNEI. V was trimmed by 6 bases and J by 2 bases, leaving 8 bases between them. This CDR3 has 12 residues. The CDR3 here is CASRTGTYEQYF. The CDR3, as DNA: TGTGCCAGCAGGACAGGAACCTACGAGCAGTACTTC.

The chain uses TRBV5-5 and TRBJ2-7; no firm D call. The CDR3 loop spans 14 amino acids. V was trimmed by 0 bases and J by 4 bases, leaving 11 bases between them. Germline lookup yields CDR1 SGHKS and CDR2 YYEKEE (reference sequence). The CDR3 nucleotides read TGTGCCAGCAGCTTGGCTCGCGATCTTTACGAGCAGTACTTC. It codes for CASSLARDLYEQYF.

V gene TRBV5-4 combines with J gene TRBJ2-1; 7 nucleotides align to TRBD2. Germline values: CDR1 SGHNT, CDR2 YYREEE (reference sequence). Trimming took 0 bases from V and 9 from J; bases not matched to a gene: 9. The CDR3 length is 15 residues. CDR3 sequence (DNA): TGTGCCAGCAGCTTGGGGGCGCGGGAGAGGGCTGAGCAGTTCTTC. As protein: CASSLGARERAEQFF.

CDR3 sequence reads: CAISKGVNQPQHF. The CDR3 nucleotides are TGTGCCATCAGTAAGGGGGTGAATCAGCCCCAGCATTTT. The chain links TRBV10-3 to TRBJ1-5; tentatively, D is TRBD1 (6 bases). V shed 5 bases and J shed 4 bases, with 9 bases lying between them. The CDR3 runs to 13 residues. Germline V CDR1 and CDR2: ENHRY, SYGVKD.

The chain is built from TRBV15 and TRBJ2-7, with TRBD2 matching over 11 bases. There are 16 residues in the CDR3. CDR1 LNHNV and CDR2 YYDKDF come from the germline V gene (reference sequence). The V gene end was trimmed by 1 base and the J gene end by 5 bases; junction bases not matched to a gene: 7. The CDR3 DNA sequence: TGTGCCACCAGCAGAGGAAAGACTAGCGGGAACAACGAGCAGTACTTC. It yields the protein CATSRGKTSGNNEQYF.

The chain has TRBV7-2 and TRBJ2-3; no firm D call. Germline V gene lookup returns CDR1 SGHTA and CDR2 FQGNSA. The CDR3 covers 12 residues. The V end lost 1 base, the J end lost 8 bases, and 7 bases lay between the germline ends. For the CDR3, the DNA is TGTGCCAGCAGCTTAGGACCGGGTACGCAGTATTTT. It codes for CASSLGPGTQYF.

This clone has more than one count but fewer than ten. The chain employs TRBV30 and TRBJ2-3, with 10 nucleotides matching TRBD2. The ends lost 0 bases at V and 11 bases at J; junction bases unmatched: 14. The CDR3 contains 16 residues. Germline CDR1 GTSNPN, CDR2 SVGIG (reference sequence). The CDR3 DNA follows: TGTGCCTGGAGTGTAAGATCTAGCGGGAGCCTTTTGAAGCAGTATTTT. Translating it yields CAWSVRSSGSLLKQYF.

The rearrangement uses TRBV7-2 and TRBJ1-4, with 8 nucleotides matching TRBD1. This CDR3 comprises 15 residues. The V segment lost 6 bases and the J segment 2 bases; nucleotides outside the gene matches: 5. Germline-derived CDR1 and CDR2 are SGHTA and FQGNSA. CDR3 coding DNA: TGTGCCAGCAGACTCCGGACAGGGACTAATGAAAAACTGTTTTTT. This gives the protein CASRLRTGTNEKLFF. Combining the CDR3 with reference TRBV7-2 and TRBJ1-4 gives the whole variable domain GAGVSQSPSNKVTEKGKDVELRCDPISGHTALYWYRQSLGQGLEFLIYFQGNSAPDKSGLPSDRFSAERTGGSVSTLTIQRTQQEDSAVYLCASRLRTGTNEKLFFGSGTQLSVL.

DNA for the CDR3: TGTGCCAGTATCGGACTAGCGGGAGCTGGAGAGCAGTTCTTC. It is translated as CASIGLAGAGEQFF. The chain employs TRBV19 and TRBJ2-1, with 13 bases aligning to TRBD2. This CDR3 contains 14 residues. Germline CDR1 and CDR2: LNHDA and SQIVND (reference sequence). Trimming removed 7 bases from V and 10 bases from J; junction bases left unmatched: 7.

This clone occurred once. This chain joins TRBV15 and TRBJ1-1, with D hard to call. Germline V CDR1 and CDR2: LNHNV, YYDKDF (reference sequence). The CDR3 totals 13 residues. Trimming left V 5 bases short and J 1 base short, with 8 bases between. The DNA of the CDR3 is TGTGCCACCAGCGGAACAGCGAACACTGAAGCTTTCTTT. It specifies CATSGTANTEAFF.

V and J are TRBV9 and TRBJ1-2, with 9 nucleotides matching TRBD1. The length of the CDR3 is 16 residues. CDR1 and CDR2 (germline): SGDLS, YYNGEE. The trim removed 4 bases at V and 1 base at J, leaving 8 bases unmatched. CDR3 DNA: TGTGCCAGCAGCCCACGGACAGGGGAGGGTAACTATGGCTACACCTTC. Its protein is CASSPRTGEGNYGYTF.

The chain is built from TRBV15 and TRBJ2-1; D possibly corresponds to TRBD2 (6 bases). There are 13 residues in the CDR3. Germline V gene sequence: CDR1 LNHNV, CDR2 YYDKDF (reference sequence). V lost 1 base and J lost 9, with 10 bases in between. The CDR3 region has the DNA TGTGCCACCAGCAGAGGAGGGACTCGTGAGCAGTTCTTC. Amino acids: CATSRGGTREQFF.

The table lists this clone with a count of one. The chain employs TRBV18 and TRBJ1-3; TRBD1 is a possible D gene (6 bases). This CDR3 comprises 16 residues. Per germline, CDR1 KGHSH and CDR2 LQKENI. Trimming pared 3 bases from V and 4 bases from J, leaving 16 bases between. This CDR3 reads CASSPLSTGIGNTIYF. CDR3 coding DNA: TGTGCCAGCTCACCCCTTTCTACAGGGATAGGAAACACCATATATTTT.